This T cell receptor beta chain derives from a study of identical twins. cDNA molecules carried unique molecular identifiers, and template switching added a universal primer site. TCRdb re-called the 5' RACE reads with MiXCR, one entry per CDR3 protein. This table has roughly 260,000 distinct CDR3 sequences, around an eighth appearing once. Germline V lookup: CDR1 SGHTA, CDR2 FQGNSA. The V gene lost 5 bases and the J gene lost 0 bases, with 14 bases spanning the gap. The CDR3 contains 15 residues. As for this clonotype: Antigen specificity is unknown.

Whole-study results and caveats: Researchers reported weaker excess twin sharing in beta out-of-frame sequences. With monozygotic twins, out-of-frame TCR alpha sharing exceeded what models estimated. Beta clonotypes that were abundant in cord blood contained fewer insertions, a pattern absent from memory repertoires.

Sequenced material: memory (CD45RO+) T cells sorted from blood. The chain combines TRBV7-2 with TRBJ2-7; a possible D gene is TRBD2 (7 bases). The source of this sequence is a woman between 18 and 29 years old in good health. CDR3: CASSRGGGISYEQYF. The CDR3 DNA is TGTGCCAGCAGCCGAGGGGGGGGTATCTCCTACGAGCAGTACTTC.